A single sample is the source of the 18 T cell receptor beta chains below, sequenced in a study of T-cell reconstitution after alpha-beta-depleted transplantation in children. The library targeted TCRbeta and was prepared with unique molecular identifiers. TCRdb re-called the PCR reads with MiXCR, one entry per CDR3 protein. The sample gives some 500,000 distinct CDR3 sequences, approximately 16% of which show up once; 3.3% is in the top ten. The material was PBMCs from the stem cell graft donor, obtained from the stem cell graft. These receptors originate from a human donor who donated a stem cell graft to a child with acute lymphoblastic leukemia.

CDR3 in DNA: TGTGCCAGCAGCGGACAACTACGCTCTGGAAACACCATATATTTT. Encoded protein: CASSGQLRSGNTIYF. This chain connects TRBV6-2 or TRBV6-3 to TRBJ1-3, with D perhaps TRBD1 (5 bases). The germline V and J ends were trimmed by 6 bases and 0 bases, with 12 bases remaining between them. This CDR3 is built from 15 residues. Per germline, CDR1 MNHEY and CDR2 SVGEGT.

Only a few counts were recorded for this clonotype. The CDR3 sequence is CASSAGTGSQPQHF. CDR3 DNA sequence: TGTGCCAGTAGTGCCGGGACAGGGTCCCAGCCCCAGCATTTT. The V gene is TRBV19, the J gene TRBJ1-5, with 9 bases matching TRBD1. This CDR3 contains 14 residues. Germline CDR1 is LNHDA and CDR2 is SQIVND (reference sequence). J was trimmed by 7 bases and V by 5 bases; bases with no gene match: 6.

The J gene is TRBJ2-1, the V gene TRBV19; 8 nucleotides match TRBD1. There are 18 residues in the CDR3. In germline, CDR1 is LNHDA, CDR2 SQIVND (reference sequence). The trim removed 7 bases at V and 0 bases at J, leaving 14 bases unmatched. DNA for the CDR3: TGTGCCAGTATCGGGACAGGTGCCTCCTTTCGCTCCTACAATGAGCAGTTCTTC. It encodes CASIGTGASFRSYNEQFF.

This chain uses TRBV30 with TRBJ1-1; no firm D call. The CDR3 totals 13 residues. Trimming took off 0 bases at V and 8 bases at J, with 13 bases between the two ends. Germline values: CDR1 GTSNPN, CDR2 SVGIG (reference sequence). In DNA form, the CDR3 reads TGTGCCTGGAGTGTTAACGTCGGACCCGAAGCTTTCTTT. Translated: CAWSVNVGPEAFF.

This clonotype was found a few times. For the CDR3, the DNA is TGCGCCAGCAGCCAAGGCCAACAGGGAACCTCTTTCGGCTACACCTTC. It codes for CASSQGQQGTSFGYTF. The V call is TRBV4-1, the J call TRBJ1-2, with D maybe TRBD1 (6 bases). CDR3 size: 16 residues. Germline lookup yields CDR1 MGHRA and CDR2 YSYEKL. The V gene lost 1 base and the J gene lost 8 bases, with 20 bases spanning the gap.

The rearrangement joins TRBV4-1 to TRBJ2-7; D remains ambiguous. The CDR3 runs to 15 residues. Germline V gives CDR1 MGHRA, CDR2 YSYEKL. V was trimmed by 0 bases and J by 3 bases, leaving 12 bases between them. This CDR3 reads CASSQDLPANYEQYF. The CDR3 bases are TGCGCCAGCAGCCAAGATCTGCCAGCCAACTACGAGCAGTACTTC.

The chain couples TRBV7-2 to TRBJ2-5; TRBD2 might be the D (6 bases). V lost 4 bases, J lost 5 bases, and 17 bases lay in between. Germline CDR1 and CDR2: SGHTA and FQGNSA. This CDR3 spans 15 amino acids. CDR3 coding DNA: TGTGCCAGCAGCTCCGCCCGACTAGGAGTGGAGACCCAGTACTTC. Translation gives CASSSARLGVETQYF.

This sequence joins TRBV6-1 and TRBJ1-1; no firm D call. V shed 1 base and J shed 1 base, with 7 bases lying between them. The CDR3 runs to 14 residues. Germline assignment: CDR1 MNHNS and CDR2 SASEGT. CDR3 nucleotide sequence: TGTGCCAGCAGTGAAGTGTGGCAGAACACTGAAGCTTTCTTT. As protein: CASSEVWQNTEAFF.

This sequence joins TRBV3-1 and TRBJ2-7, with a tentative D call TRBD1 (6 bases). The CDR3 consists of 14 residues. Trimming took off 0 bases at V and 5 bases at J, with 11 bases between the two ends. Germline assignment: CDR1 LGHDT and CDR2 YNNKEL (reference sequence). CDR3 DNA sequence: TGTGCCAGCAGCCAAGATGCAGGGGTAGACGAGCAGTACTTC. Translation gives CASSQDAGVDEQYF.

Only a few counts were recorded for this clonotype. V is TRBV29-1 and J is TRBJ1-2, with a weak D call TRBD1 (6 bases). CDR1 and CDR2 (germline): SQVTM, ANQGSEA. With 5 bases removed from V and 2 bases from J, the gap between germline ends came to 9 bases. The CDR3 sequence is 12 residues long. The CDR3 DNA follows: TGCAGCGTTTCAGGGGACAACTATGGCTACACCTTC. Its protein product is CSVSGDNYGYTF.

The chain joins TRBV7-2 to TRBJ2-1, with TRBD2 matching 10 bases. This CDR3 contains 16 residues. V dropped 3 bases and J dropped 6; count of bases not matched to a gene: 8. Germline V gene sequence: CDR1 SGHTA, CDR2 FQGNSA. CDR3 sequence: CASSFHRASGGNEQFF. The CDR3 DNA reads TGTGCCAGCAGCTTCCACCGGGCTAGCGGGGGCAATGAGCAGTTCTTC.

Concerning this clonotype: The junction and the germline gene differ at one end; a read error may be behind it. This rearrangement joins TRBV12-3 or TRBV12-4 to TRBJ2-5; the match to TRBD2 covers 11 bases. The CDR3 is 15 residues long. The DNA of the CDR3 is TGTGCCAGCAGCGTACTAGCGGGAGTGGTGGAGACCCGGTACTTC. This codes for CASSVLAGVVETRYF.

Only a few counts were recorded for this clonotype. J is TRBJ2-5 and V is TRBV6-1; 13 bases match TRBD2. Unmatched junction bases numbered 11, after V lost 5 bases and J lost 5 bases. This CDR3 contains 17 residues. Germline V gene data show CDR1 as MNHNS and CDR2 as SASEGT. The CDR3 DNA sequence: TGTGCCAGCAGTCGAAGGACTAGCGGGAGTCTATGGGAGACCCAGTACTTC. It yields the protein CASSRRTSGSLWETQYF.

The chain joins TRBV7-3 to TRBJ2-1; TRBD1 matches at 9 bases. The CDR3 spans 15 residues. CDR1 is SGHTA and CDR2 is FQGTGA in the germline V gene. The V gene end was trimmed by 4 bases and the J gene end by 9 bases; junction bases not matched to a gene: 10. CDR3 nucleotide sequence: TGTGCCAGCAGCTGGGAGGGGACAGGGATCAGTGAGCAGTTCTTC. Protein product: CASSWEGTGISEQFF.

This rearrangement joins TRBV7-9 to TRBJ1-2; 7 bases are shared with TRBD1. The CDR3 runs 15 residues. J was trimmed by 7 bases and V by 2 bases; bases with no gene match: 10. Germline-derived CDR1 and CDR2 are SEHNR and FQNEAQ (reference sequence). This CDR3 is CASSLKGARGLGYTF. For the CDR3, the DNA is TGTGCCAGCAGCTTAAAGGGGGCCAGGGGCCTTGGCTACACCTTC.

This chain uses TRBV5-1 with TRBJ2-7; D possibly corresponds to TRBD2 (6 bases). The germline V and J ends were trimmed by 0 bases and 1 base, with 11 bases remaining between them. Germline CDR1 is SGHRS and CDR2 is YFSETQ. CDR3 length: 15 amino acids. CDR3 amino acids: CASSLARDFSYEQYF. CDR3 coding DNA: TGCGCCAGCAGCTTGGCCCGGGACTTTTCCTACGAGCAGTACTTC. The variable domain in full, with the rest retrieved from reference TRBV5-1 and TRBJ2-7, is KAGVTQTPRYLIKTRGQQVTLSCSPISGHRSVSWYQQTPGQGLQFLFEYFSETQRNKGNFPGRFSGRQFSNSRSEMNVSTLELGDSALYLCASSLARDFSYEQYFGPGTRLTVT.

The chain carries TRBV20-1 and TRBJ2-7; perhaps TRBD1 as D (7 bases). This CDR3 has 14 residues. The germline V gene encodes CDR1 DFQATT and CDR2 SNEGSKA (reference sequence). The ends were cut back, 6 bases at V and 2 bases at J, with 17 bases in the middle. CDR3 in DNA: TGCAGTGCCACCGGAGGGGACAGAGCCTACGAGCAGTACTTC. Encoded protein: CSATGGDRAYEQYF.

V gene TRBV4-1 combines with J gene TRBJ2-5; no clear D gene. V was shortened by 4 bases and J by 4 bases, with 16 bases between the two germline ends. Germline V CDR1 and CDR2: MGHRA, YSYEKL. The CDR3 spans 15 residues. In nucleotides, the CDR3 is TGCGCCAGCAGCCCCCTCGGGCCGGACGCAGAGACCCAGTACTTC. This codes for CASSPLGPDAETQYF.